This is a list of T cell receptor beta chains from one sample in a study of monozygotic twins with inflammatory bowel disease. TCRdb re-called the 5' RACE reads and catalogs CDR3 proteins one per entry, DNA excluded. The sample includes over 350,000 distinct CDR3 sequences. Sequences were obtained from blood. These receptors originate from a human donor with ulcerative colitis or Crohn's disease, or a healthy co-twin of an affected twin (not recorded which). The CDR3 runs from the conserved cysteine through the conserved F or W. Each record gives: J gene, CDR3 length, V gene, CDR3 protein.

J: TRBJ2-4
length: 11
V: TRBV7-2
CDR3: CASSLGDIQYF

J: TRBJ2-1
length: 15
V: TRBV5-1
CDR3: CASSLALATYNEQFF

J: TRBJ2-5
length: 15
V: TRBV20-1
CDR3: CSARDTWSSWETQYF

J: TRBJ2-2
length: 14
V: TRBV6-2/TRBV6-3
CDR3: CATLRGHGTGELFF

J: TRBJ1-6
length: 14
V: TRBV5-1
CDR3: CASSLSQRNSPLHF

J: TRBJ2-2
length: 19
V: TRBV12-3/TRBV12-4
CDR3: CASSFLLGSRAQNTGELFF

J: TRBJ2-3
length: 13
V: TRBV19
CDR3: CASSSRDRDTQYF

J: TRBJ2-5
length: 16
V: TRBV6-1
CDR3: CASSSPGRLNQETQYF

J: TRBJ2-2
length: 21
V: TRBV12-3/TRBV12-4
CDR3: CASSFWQKGLAGGRNTGELFF

J: TRBJ2-1
length: 21
V: TRBV19
CDR3: CASSIDLETGEFLSSYNEQFF

J: TRBJ2-7
length: 13
V: TRBV9
CDR3: CASSARQNSEQYF

J: TRBJ2-5
length: 16
V: TRBV6-5
CDR3: CASSYSQGAIEETQYF

J: TRBJ2-1
length: 14
V: TRBV11-2
CDR3: CASSHGTGGNEQFF

J: TRBJ1-1
length: 15
V: TRBV6-5
CDR3: CASSYSGGGSTEAFF

J: TRBJ2-1
length: 16
V: TRBV4-3
CDR3: CASSPYSTGSYNEQFF

J: TRBJ2-1
length: 18
V: TRBV7-3
CDR3: CASSRRPLGGSSYNEQFF

J: TRBJ1-5
length: 12
V: TRBV7-9
CDR3: CASSLDSQPQHF

J: TRBJ2-5
length: 16
V: TRBV4-3
CDR3: CASSQDLAGGQETQYF

J: TRBJ2-1
length: 15
V: TRBV19
CDR3: CASGTGGEVYNEQFF

J: TRBJ1-1
length: 11
V: TRBV7-2
CDR3: CASSPTGEAFF

J: TRBJ1-2
length: 16
V: TRBV24-1
CDR3: CATSPGQSYLWYGYTF

J: TRBJ2-2
length: 20
V: TRBV12-3/TRBV12-4
CDR3: CASSPGTSGGRPLPSGELFF

J: TRBJ2-5
length: 14
V: TRBV6-1
CDR3: CASSETGGGETQYF

J: TRBJ2-5
length: 14
V: TRBV12-3/TRBV12-4
CDR3: CASSFRGFEETQYF

J: TRBJ1-5
length: 16
V: TRBV4-1
CDR3: CASSPQDRVSNQPQHF

J: TRBJ2-4
length: 13
V: TRBV7-2
CDR3: CASSLISSDIQYF

J: TRBJ2-7
length: 13
V: TRBV7-2
CDR3: CASSLVRHSEQYF

J: TRBJ2-1
length: 16
V: TRBV4-1
CDR3: CASSQGVAGATNEQFF

J: TRBJ1-2
length: 14
V: TRBV6-1
CDR3: CASSEIPGFGGYTF

J: TRBJ2-5
length: 13
V: TRBV27
CDR3: CASSFKYQETQYF

J: TRBJ1-5
length: 17
V: TRBV10-3
CDR3: CAISARGGGDSNQPQHF

J: TRBJ1-2
length: 16
V: TRBV20-1
CDR3: CSASGQGLMGDSGYTF

J: TRBJ2-1
length: 16
V: TRBV5-1
CDR3: CASSLVAGSSYNEQFF

J: TRBJ1-2
length: 15
V: TRBV27
CDR3: CASRRGSITNYGYTF

J: TRBJ1-5
length: 15
V: TRBV20-1
CDR3: CSASWTPGRNQPQHF

J: TRBJ2-2
length: 16
V: TRBV11-2
CDR3: CASSSWTGVDAGELFF

J: TRBJ2-7
length: 16
V: TRBV29-1
CDR3: CSVARRRDSSSYEQYF

J: TRBJ2-3
length: 13
V: TRBV7-2
CDR3: CASSSQTTDTQYF

J: TRBJ1-4
length: 14
V: TRBV7-8
CDR3: CASSPRQGNEKLFF

J: TRBJ1-1
length: 13
V: TRBV27
CDR3: CASSKDKNTEAFF

J: TRBJ2-5
length: 16
V: TRBV6-1
CDR3: CASSENSQRVIWTQYF

J: TRBJ1-1
length: 13
V: TRBV10-3
CDR3: CAISEREDTEAFF

J: TRBJ2-1
length: 16
V: TRBV2
CDR3: CASSEGGLAGLNEQFF

J: TRBJ2-1
length: 16
V: TRBV5-6
CDR3: CASSDGTGSSYNEQFF

J: TRBJ2-7
length: 14
V: TRBV6-1
CDR3: CASRMPGVSYEQYF

J: TRBJ2-7
length: 16
V: TRBV18
CDR3: CASSRSGTGGTYEQYF

J: TRBJ2-3
length: 14
V: TRBV5-1
CDR3: CASSPRGHADTQYF

J: TRBJ1-5
length: 14
V: TRBV7-2
CDR3: CASSLAQINQPQHF

J: TRBJ1-6
length: 15
V: TRBV11-2
CDR3: CASSLARLDYSPLHF

J: TRBJ2-7
length: 12
V: TRBV29-1
CDR3: CSVGDRSYEQYF

J: TRBJ2-5
length: 13
V: TRBV7-9
CDR3: CASSHPAEETQYF

J: TRBJ2-5
length: 12
V: TRBV5-5
CDR3: CASSFVQETQYF

J: TRBJ2-2
length: 14
V: TRBV28
CDR3: CASKGQGNTGELFF

J: TRBJ1-1
length: 14
V: TRBV5-1
CDR3: CASSYSPGGTEAFF

J: TRBJ2-5
length: 11
V: TRBV29-1
CDR3: CSVSNQETQYF

J: TRBJ2-5
length: 14
V: TRBV5-4
CDR3: CASSFGGRWETQYF

J: TRBJ2-5
length: 14
V: TRBV7-7
CDR3: CASSPSTLQKTQYF

J: TRBJ1-1
length: 13
V: TRBV18
CDR3: CASSGQLNTEAFF

J: TRBJ2-7
length: 14
V: TRBV7-2
CDR3: CASTRDSDSYEQYF

J: TRBJ2-2
length: 15
V: TRBV6-1
CDR3: CASSAPGTATGELFF